This T cell receptor (beta chain) comes out of a study of shared clonotypes between healthy human individuals. Assay: immunoSEQ multiplex PCR; the TCRdb copy retains only in-frame clones and omits some. The sample shows about 2.3 million clones, 85% to 95% of them seen only once. CDR1 MDHEN and CDR2 SYDVKM come from the germline V gene. CDR3 length: 13 residues. V was shortened by 3 bases and J by 3 bases, with 6 bases between the two germline ends. The sequencing sample was made of naive CD4+ T cells from PBMCs. As for subset: CD45RA+ positively selected. The sequence was collected from a man aged 18-30 years in good health. Some clones in this sample may be carry-over from other donors' samples. The genes are TRBV28 and TRBJ1-5, with D uncertain. The CDR3 DNA follows: TGTGCCAGCAGTTTGCGGAACAATCAGCCCCAGCATTTT. This gives the protein CASSLRNNQPQHF.